Here is one T cell receptor (beta chain) with its context. The authors produced TCR alpha and TCR beta cDNA libraries with sample barcodes and UMIs by 5'RACE using constant-segment primers. TCRdb passed the 5' RACE reads through MiXCR, listing each CDR3 protein once. The repertoire consists of around 310,000 distinct CDR3 sequences, with approximately 16% occurring once and the leading ten covering approximately 20%. The CDR3 is 14 residues long. The V end lost 5 bases, the J end lost 3 bases, and 14 bases lay between the germline ends. This specimen comes from a study of T-cell memory formation after mild COVID-19.

The V call is TRBV12-3 or TRBV12-4, the J call TRBJ2-7; D gene uncertain. This TCR was recovered from a man aged 18 to 30 who had mild COVID-19 (a few samples of this study predate the infection). Cell type and time point are not known. The sequencing input was PBMCs or a T cell subset sorted from them (not recorded which). The CDR3 coding sequence is TGTGCCAGCAGTCAACAGACTCTCAACTACGAGCAGTACTTC. Amino acids: CASSQQTLNYEQYF.